This T cell receptor (beta chain) stems from a study of blood T cell repertoires in COVID-19. The table came from immunoSEQ multiplex PCR; TCRdb's copy has only in-frame clones and leaves some out. The table records 150,000 or so clones, around 83% of them present only once. Trimming left V 5 bases short and J 4 bases short, with 15 bases between. CDR1 and CDR2 (germline): SGHVS, FQNEAQ. CDR3 size: 15 residues. The TCR originated in a man aged 50 or older who had recovered from COVID-19. Specimen: PBMCs or T cells enriched from blood (not recorded which). The rearrangement joins TRBV7-8 to TRBJ2-1; a possible D gene is TRBD2 (6 bases). CDR3 amino acids: CASSPRGTSYNEQFF. CDR3 DNA sequence: TGTGCCAGCAGCCCGCGGGGAACTAGTTACAATGAGCAGTTCTTC. Looking up the rest from reference TRBV7-8 and TRBJ2-1 gives the full variable domain: GAGVSQSPRYKVAKRGQDVALRCDPISGHVSLFWYQQALGQGPEFLTYFQNEAQLDKSGLPSDRFFAERPEGSVSTLKIQRTQQEDSAVYLCASSPRGTSYNEQFFGPGTRLTVL.